These 30 T cell receptor beta chains were all obtained from the same sample, sequenced in a study of PD-1 blockade in classical Hodgkin lymphoma. Time point here: cycle 4 day 1 (C4D1), after less than 7 weeks of nivolumab. Each of the patients experienced relapse following autologous stem cell transplantation, and their brentuximab vedotin exposure differed. Sequenced by immunoSEQ multiplex PCR; TCRdb stores in-frame clones only, minus some. The sample lists 40,000 to 55,000 clones, around four fifths occurring once. Sequencing used peripheral blood mononuclear cells (PBMCs), obtained before the fourth cycle of nivolumab. Receptors were obtained from a human donor with classical Hodgkin lymphoma.

The sample holds one count of this clone. The chain employs TRBV5-1 and TRBJ1-1; weak D call: TRBD1 (5 bases). CDR1 and CDR2 from the germline V gene are SGHRS and YFSETQ. Between the trimmed V and J ends, which lost 0 bases and 1 base, there was a span of 7 bases. CDR3 length: 14 amino acids. CDR3 residues: CASSLETENTEAFF. In DNA, the CDR3 is TGCGCCAGCAGCTTGGAGACAGAGAACACTGAAGCTTTCTTT. Looking up the rest from reference TRBV5-1 and TRBJ1-1 gives the full variable domain: KAGVTQTPRYLIKTRGQQVTLSCSPISGHRSVSWYQQTPGQGLQFLFEYFSETQRNKGNFPGRFSGRQFSNSRSEMNVSTLELGDSALYLCASSLETENTEAFFGQGTRLTVV.

This sequence joins TRBV7-9 and TRBJ2-2; D perhaps matches TRBD1 (5 bases). The CDR3 covers 14 residues. Looked up from germline, CDR1 is SEHNR and CDR2 is FQNEAQ (reference sequence). V was trimmed by 6 bases and J by 2 bases, leaving 10 bases between them. The CDR3 region is CASRLDSNTGELFF. DNA of the CDR3: TGTGCCAGCAGACTCGACAGCAACACCGGGGAGCTGTTTTTT.

This chain connects TRBV9 to TRBJ2-1, with TRBD2 matching over 10 bases. CDR1 and CDR2 (germline): SGDLS, YYNGEE. The CDR3 consists of 15 residues. V gave up 5 bases and J gave up 1 base; unmatched junction bases: 3. DNA of the CDR3: TGTGCCAGCAGGCCGGGACTAGCGTCCTACAATGAGCAGTTCTTC. Protein sequence: CASRPGLASYNEQFF.

The CDR3 reads CASSPGTSGGEQFF. The CDR3 nucleotides are TGTGCCAGCAGCCCGGGGACTAGCGGGGGCGAGCAGTTCTTC. The chain joins TRBV7-2 to TRBJ2-1; 14 nucleotides align to TRBD2. CDR1 is SGHTA and CDR2 is FQGNSA in the germline V gene. V shed 5 bases, J shed 10 bases, and the junction held 4 bases outside the gene matches. This CDR3 is 14 amino acids long.

The chain has TRBV6-1 and TRBJ2-3; D not certain. The germline V gene encodes CDR1 MNHNS and CDR2 SASEGT. Trimming removed 6 bases at V and 4 bases at J, with 17 bases between. This CDR3 spans 15 amino acids. In DNA, the CDR3 is TGTGCCAGCAGGGACCCCGGTGACAAACCAGATACGCAGTATTTT. It is translated as CASRDPGDKPDTQYF.

The chain has TRBV28 and TRBJ1-2, with a possible D match to TRBD1 (5 bases). Germline CDR1 MDHEN, CDR2 SYDVKM. Trimming pared 8 bases from V and 6 bases from J, leaving 13 bases between. The CDR3 is made up of 12 amino acids. The DNA of the CDR3 is TGTGCCAGCTCCGGGGGGTGGAATGGCTACACCTTC. Residues: CASSGGWNGYTF.

This chain connects TRBV7-2 to TRBJ2-3; D not resolved. Deletions cut 5 bases from V and 2 bases from J, with 8 bases between. The CDR3 runs to 13 residues. The V gene's germline CDR1 is SGHTA and CDR2 FQGNSA. The CDR3 spells CASSDKFTDTQYF. The CDR3 DNA reads as TGTGCCAGCAGCGACAAGTTCACAGATACGCAGTATTTT.

This sequence joins TRBV7-2 and TRBJ2-7, with unresolved D. CDR3 length: 13 amino acids. Per the germline V gene, CDR1 is SGHTA and CDR2 is FQGNSA. The V gene lost 3 bases and the J gene lost 0 bases, with 6 bases spanning the gap. In nucleotides, the CDR3 is TGTGCCAGCAGCTTTCCCAGCTCCTACGAGCAGTACTTC. Amino acid sequence: CASSFPSSYEQYF.

The CDR3 loop is CASRGRDSNTGELFF. The CDR3 DNA follows: TGTGCCAGCAGGGGTCGGGACTCCAACACCGGGGAGCTGTTTTTT. The chain joins TRBV7-2 to TRBJ2-2; tentatively, D is TRBD2 (6 bases). This CDR3 has 15 residues. CDR1 is SGHTA, CDR2 FQGNSA, per germline. V lost 6 bases to trimming and J lost 2 bases, with 13 bases between them.

This clone was seen a few times. The V and J genes are TRBV6-5 and TRBJ2-7; possible D gene TRBD1, 5 bases. The V end was cut by 0 bases, the J end by 6 bases, with 15 bases between. Germline V gene sequence: CDR1 MNHEY, CDR2 SVGAGI. The CDR3 has 15 amino acids. This CDR3 is CASSYSPDRTSEQYF. CDR3 nucleotides: TGTGCCAGCAGTTACTCGCCCGACAGAACCTCCGAGCAGTACTTC.

The chain carries TRBV18 and TRBJ2-1; 7 nucleotides line up with TRBD2. The CDR3 consists of 15 residues. V trimming: 6 bases; J trimming: 2 bases; junction bases outside the gene matches: 7. CDR1 KGHSH and CDR2 LQKENI come from the germline V gene. CDR3 loop: CASSRGGGTYNEQFF. Here the CDR3 DNA reads TGTGCCAGCTCCCGAGGCGGGGGAACCTACAATGAGCAGTTCTTC.

The V and J genes are TRBV6-5 and TRBJ1-6; unclear D gene. The CDR3 loop spans 15 amino acids. Germline CDR1 reads MNHEY; CDR2 reads SVGAGI. V was clipped by 6 bases and J by 5 bases, with 14 bases between them. CDR3 region: CASSLTITHNSPLHF. The CDR3 region has the DNA TGTGCCAGCAGCCTTACTATCACCCATAATTCACCCCTCCACTTT.

The genes are TRBV6-5 and TRBJ1-2; 10 nucleotides align to TRBD1. Germline assignment: CDR1 MNHEY and CDR2 SVGAGI. The length of the CDR3 is 15 residues. V shed 6 bases, J shed 5 bases, and the junction held 9 bases outside the gene matches. CDR3 coding DNA: TGTGCCAGCAGGGAAACGACAGGGGGCTGGTATGGCTACACCTTC. Translating gives CASRETTGGWYGYTF.

The V and J genes are TRBV7-6 and TRBJ2-3, with D maybe TRBD2 (6 bases). Germline CDR1 reads SGHVS; CDR2 reads FNYEAQ. This CDR3 region has 16 residues. Trimming took 4 bases from V and 1 from J, leaving 15 bases between them. The CDR3 loop reads CASSSTGVVGTDTQYF. The CDR3 nucleotides read TGTGCCAGCAGCTCCACGGGGGTCGTTGGCACAGATACGCAGTATTTT.

V gene TRBV6-5 combines with J gene TRBJ2-5, with D possibly matching TRBD1 (5 bases). Germline-derived CDR1 and CDR2 are MNHEY and SVGAGI. The V gene lost 5 bases and the J gene lost 2 bases, with 9 bases spanning the gap. This CDR3 has 13 amino acids. The CDR3 bases are TGTGCCAGCAGTCCAGACAGACAAGAGACCCAGTACTTC. The encoded protein is CASSPDRQETQYF.

This clone has a single count. This chain uses TRBV7-6 with TRBJ2-3; D perhaps matches TRBD2 (6 bases). Trimming took off 5 bases at V and 9 bases at J, with 15 bases between the two ends. Germline V gene sequence: CDR1 SGHVS, CDR2 FNYEAQ. The CDR3 length is 13 residues. The CDR3 sequence: CASSPKEGRTQYF. The CDR3 DNA follows: TGTGCCAGCAGCCCAAAGGAGGGAAGGACGCAGTATTTT.

The chain recombines TRBV7-9 with TRBJ2-3, with 7 nucleotides matching TRBD1. The CDR3 covers 16 residues. The germline V gene encodes CDR1 SEHNR and CDR2 FQNEAQ (reference sequence). The V segment lost 1 base and the J segment 2 bases; nucleotides outside the gene matches: 6. This chain's CDR3 is CASSLGGQAFTDTQYF. The CDR3 DNA reads as TGTGCCAGCAGCTTAGGAGGACAGGCGTTCACAGATACGCAGTATTTT. The full variable domain, rest sourced from reference TRBV7-9 and TRBJ2-3, is DTGVSQNPRHKITKRGQNVTFRCDPISEHNRLYWYRQTLGQGPEFLTYFQNEAQLEKSRLLSDRFSAERPKGSFSTLEIQRTEQGDSAMYLCASSLGGQAFTDTQYFGPGTRLTVL.

The CDR3 here is CASSQDVGRRVYGYTF. The CDR3 DNA is TGCGCCAGCAGCCAAGATGTTGGAAGACGGGTCTATGGCTACACCTTC. V is TRBV4-3 and J is TRBJ1-2, with D unclear. The CDR3 loop spans 16 amino acids. With 0 bases removed from V and 4 bases from J, the gap between germline ends came to 15 bases. Germline V CDR1 and CDR2: LGHNA, YSLEER.

J is TRBJ1-2 and V is TRBV6-5; no firm D call. The germline CDR1 and CDR2 sequences are MNHEY and SVGAGI. V was trimmed by 0 bases and J by 2 bases, leaving 13 bases between them. The CDR3 extends over 16 amino acids. The DNA for the CDR3 is TGTGCCAGCAGTTACTCCCGGGGAGGGATGAACTATGGCTACACCTTC. It is translated as CASSYSRGGMNYGYTF.

This rearrangement joins TRBV5-6 to TRBJ1-2, with a possible D match to TRBD1 (5 bases). The CDR3 spans 14 residues. V was clipped by 1 base and J by 8 bases, with 15 bases between them. CDR1 is SGHDT, CDR2 YYEEEE, per germline. CDR3 protein: CASSLPPLTAGYTF. CDR3 nucleotide sequence: TGTGCCAGCAGCTTGCCGCCGTTGACAGCCGGCTACACCTTC.

For the CDR3, the DNA is TGTGCCAGCAGTTTTCTAGTTGGCTACGAGCAGTACTTC. It is translated as CASSFLVGYEQYF. This chain uses TRBV27 with TRBJ2-7; D remains ambiguous. The germline V gene encodes CDR1 MNHEY and CDR2 SMNVEV (reference sequence). This CDR3 has 13 amino acids. Trimming shortened V by 3 bases and J by 3 bases, and 9 bases separated the two germline ends.

The rearrangement links TRBV28 to TRBJ1-4, with D unresolved. The CDR3 is made up of 14 amino acids. Germline CDR1 reads MDHEN; CDR2 reads SYDVKM. V lost 3 bases, J lost 6 bases, and 11 bases lay in between. DNA for the CDR3: TGTGCCAGCAGTTTCGCCGCTATAGATGAAAAACTGTTTTTT. Amino acids: CASSFAAIDEKLFF.

The chain uses TRBV6-1 and TRBJ2-3; weak D call: TRBD1 (6 bases). The CDR3 contains 14 residues. CDR1 and CDR2 from the germline V gene are MNHNS and SASEGT. With 6 bases removed from V and 5 bases from J, the gap between germline ends came to 15 bases. Written as DNA, the CDR3 is TGTGCCAGCAGGGGGGCGCCTACGCGAGATACGCAGTATTTT. It is translated as CASRGAPTRDTQYF.

There are many counts of this clone. This chain links TRBV9 with TRBJ1-2; perhaps TRBD1 as D (6 bases). V lost 4 bases to trimming and J lost 0 bases, with 13 bases between them. Germline loops: CDR1 SGDLS, CDR2 YYNGEE. The CDR3 is 15 residues long. CDR3 nucleotides: TGTGCCAGCAGCCCGGGGGACACCACTAACTATGGCTACACCTTC. Protein sequence: CASSPGDTTNYGYTF.

The chain employs TRBV29-1 and TRBJ2-3; 8 nucleotides line up with TRBD2. The germline V gene encodes CDR1 SQVTM and CDR2 ANQGSEA. V shed 2 bases, J shed 1 base, and the junction held 5 bases outside the gene matches. This CDR3 contains 15 residues. The DNA of the CDR3 is TGCAGCGTTGAACGGGGGGGACGAGGCACAGATACGCAGTATTTT. It is translated as CSVERGGRGTDTQYF.

The chain joins TRBV11-3 to TRBJ1-1; TRBD1 might be the D (5 bases). The germline gives CDR1 SGHNT, CDR2 YENEEA. V dropped 8 bases and J dropped 4 bases, with 11 bases sitting between them. This CDR3 is built from 12 residues. The CDR3 coding sequence is TGTGCCAGCCAGACTCAGGGCACTGAAGCTTTCTTT. This sequence encodes CASQTQGTEAFF.

The V and J genes are TRBV4-1 and TRBJ2-7, with 10 bases matching TRBD2. The V and J ends lost 0 bases and 6 bases, in that order; junction bases with no gene match: 5. The CDR3 covers 15 residues. The germline CDR1 and CDR2 sequences are MGHRA and YSYEKL. CDR3 sequence (DNA): TGCGCCAGCAGCCAAGACCGTAGCGGGGGGACCGAGCAGTACTTC. Amino acids: CASSQDRSGGTEQYF.

V usage is TRBV18 and J usage is TRBJ1-2; tentatively, D is TRBD1 (5 bases). CDR1 is KGHSH and CDR2 is LQKENI in the germline V gene. V shed 2 bases and J shed 1 base, with 11 bases lying between them. CDR3 size: 15 residues. CDR3 region: CASSPVRAINYGYTF. CDR3 DNA sequence: TGTGCCAGCTCACCAGTCAGGGCCATTAACTATGGCTACACCTTC.

The genes are TRBV7-6 and TRBJ2-3; no clear D. The CDR3 is made up of 15 amino acids. The V gene's germline CDR1 is SGHVS and CDR2 FNYEAQ. Trimming shortened V by 3 bases and J by 4 bases, and 14 bases separated the two germline ends. The CDR3 loop reads CASSFSHLTSDTQYF. The DNA of the CDR3 is TGTGCCAGCAGCTTCTCCCACCTCACCTCAGATACGCAGTATTTT.

The V gene is TRBV7-9, the J gene TRBJ1-1; D is possibly TRBD1 (6 bases). Trimming took 4 bases from V and 4 from J, leaving 16 bases between them. Germline loops: CDR1 SEHNR, CDR2 FQNEAQ (reference sequence). The CDR3 has 15 amino acids. The CDR3 spells CASSYSGATFTEAFF. In nucleotides, the CDR3 is TGTGCCAGCAGCTACTCAGGGGCTACCTTCACTGAAGCTTTCTTT.